The clone carrying this T cell receptor (beta chain) showed up just a few times. Its antigen is not known. These data are taken from a study of CD8 T cells in ankylosing spondylitis. Notes on the study in general: Typical of ankylosing spondylitis blood, it appeared, was a TCR beta motif of eight highly homologous variants. From matched ankylosing spondylitis synovial fluid, disease-linked clones were reportedly recovered at significantly enriched levels. Prior work had noted some motif variants in reactive arthritis blood and synovial fluid.

Scientists made TCR beta libraries using quantitative 5'-RACE with molecular barcodes. TCRdb called the 5' RACE reads again in MiXCR, with one record for every CDR3 protein. The profile shows hundreds of thousands of distinct CDR3 sequences, about 12% of them singletons. Trimming took 4 bases from V and 0 from J, leaving 13 bases between them. In germline, CDR1 is SGDLS, CDR2 YYNGEE. This CDR3 contains 16 residues. The receptor was isolated from a male donor with ankylosing spondylitis. The rearrangement joins TRBV9 to TRBJ2-2; D possibly corresponds to TRBD1 (6 bases). The specimen sequenced was blood, either unsorted or a sorted T cell fraction (not recorded which). DNA for the CDR3: TGTGCCAGCAGCCCCAGGGGACGGACGAACACCGGGGAGCTGTTTTTT. It translates to CASSPRGRTNTGELFF.